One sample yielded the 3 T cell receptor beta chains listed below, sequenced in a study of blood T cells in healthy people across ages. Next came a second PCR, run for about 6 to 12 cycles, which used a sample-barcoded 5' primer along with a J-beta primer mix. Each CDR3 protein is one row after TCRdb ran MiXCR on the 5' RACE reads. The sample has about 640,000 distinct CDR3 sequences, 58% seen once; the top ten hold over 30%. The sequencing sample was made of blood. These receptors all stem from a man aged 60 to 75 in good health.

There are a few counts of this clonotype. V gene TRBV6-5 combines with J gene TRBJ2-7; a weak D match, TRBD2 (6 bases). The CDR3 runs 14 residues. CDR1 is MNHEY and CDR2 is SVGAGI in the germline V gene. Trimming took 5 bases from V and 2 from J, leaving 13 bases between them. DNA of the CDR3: TGTGCCAGCAGTACGGGAGTGCCCCCCTACGAGCAGTACTTC. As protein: CASSTGVPPYEQYF.

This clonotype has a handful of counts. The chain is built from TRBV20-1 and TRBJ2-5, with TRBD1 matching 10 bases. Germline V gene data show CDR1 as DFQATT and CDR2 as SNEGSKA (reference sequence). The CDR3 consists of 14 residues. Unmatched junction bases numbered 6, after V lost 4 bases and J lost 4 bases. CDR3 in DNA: TGCAGTGCTATCAGACAGGGGGCCAGAGAGACCCAGTACTTC. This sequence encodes CSAIRQGARETQYF.

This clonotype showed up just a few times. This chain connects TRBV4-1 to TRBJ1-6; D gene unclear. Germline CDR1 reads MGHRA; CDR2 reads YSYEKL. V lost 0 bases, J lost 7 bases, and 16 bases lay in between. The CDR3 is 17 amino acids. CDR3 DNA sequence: TGCGCCAGCAGCCAAGATTTTGGAGGGCCGGGGAATTCACCCCTCCACTTT. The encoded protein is CASSQDFGGPGNSPLHF.